This T cell receptor beta chain was sequenced in a study of response to subunit inactivated influenza vaccine. This clonotype appeared many times. This CDR3 region has 14 residues. V was pared by 3 bases and J by 0 bases, with 8 bases between. Using its own MiXCR run on the RT-PCR reads, TCRdb lists one record per CDR3 protein. This table has 300,000 to 350,000 distinct CDR3 sequences, less than 25% appearing once. This sample comprised PBMCs from blood, obtained less than 22 months after vaccination. The rearrangement uses TRBV12-3 or TRBV12-4 and TRBJ1-1; D gene uncertain. The receptor's source is a man between 50 and 69 years old who received an inactivated influenza vaccine. The CDR3 nucleotides are TGTGCCAGCAGTTTCTTAAAGATGAACACTGAAGCTTTCTTT. The encoded protein is CASSFLKMNTEAFF.